This T cell receptor beta chain stems from a study of T cell clones after liver transplantation. The CDR3 has 15 residues. Germline V gene sequence: CDR1 MNHEY, CDR2 SVGAGI. The ends were cut back, 5 bases at V and 4 bases at J, with 15 bases in the middle. Sequencing used immunoSEQ multiplex PCR; TCRdb keeps in-frame clones, though not all of them. The sample carries approximately 75,000 clones, 80% recorded once. This clone has more than one count but fewer than ten. The TCR originated in a human patient who received a liver transplant. Some T cells may originate from the graft donor. The rearrangement links TRBV6-5 to TRBJ1-5; perhaps TRBD1 as D (5 bases). Sequences were derived from CD4+ T cells from blood, sampled 12 months after liver transplant. The CDR3 is CASSPGTRGNQPQHF. CDR3 nucleotide sequence: TGTGCCAGCAGTCCCGGGACGAGGGGAAATCAGCCCCAGCATTTT.